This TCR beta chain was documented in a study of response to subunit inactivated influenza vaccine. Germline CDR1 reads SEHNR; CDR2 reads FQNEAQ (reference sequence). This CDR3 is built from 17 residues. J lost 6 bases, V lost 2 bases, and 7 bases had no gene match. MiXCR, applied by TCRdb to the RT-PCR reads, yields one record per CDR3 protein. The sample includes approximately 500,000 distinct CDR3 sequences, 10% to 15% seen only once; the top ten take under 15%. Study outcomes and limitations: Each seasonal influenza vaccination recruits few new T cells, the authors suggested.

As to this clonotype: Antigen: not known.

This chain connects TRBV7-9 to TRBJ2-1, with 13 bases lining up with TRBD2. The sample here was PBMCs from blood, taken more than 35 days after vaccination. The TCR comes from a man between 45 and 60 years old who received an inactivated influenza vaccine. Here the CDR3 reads CASSLRSGLAGINEQFF. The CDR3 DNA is TGTGCCAGCAGCTTAAGATCGGGACTAGCGGGAATCAATGAGCAGTTCTTC.